The clone carrying this T cell receptor beta chain was observed a single time. The target antigen is unknown. This sample is drawn from a study of PD-L1 blockade in urothelial cancer. Study in general: It was at 3 weeks (second dose) and 6 weeks after treatment start that blood was analyzed. Whole-study findings and limits: TCR clonality was measured in pretreatment peripheral blood. Clonality below the median predicted better survival.

Germline-derived CDR1 and CDR2 are SGHRS and YFSETQ. V lost 3 bases and J lost 14; bases outside the gene matches: 10. The CDR3 is 15 amino acids. Time point denoted: pretreatment peripheral blood. Spiking of synthetic TCR analog templates was performed in each PCR. Assay used: immunoSEQ multiplex PCR; TCRdb lists only in-frame clones, some missing. The data contain roughly 51,000 clones, about four fifths of them singletons. The TCR sequence derives from an older man with urothelial cancer. The sample consisted of PBMCs, taken around atezolizumab (anti-PD-L1) treatment. V usage is TRBV5-1 and J usage is TRBJ2-1, with 14 bases identical to TRBD2. The CDR3 DNA reads TGCGCCAGCAGCTCTGGACTAGCGGGAGGCCCCCGAAAGTTCTTC. Amino acid sequence: CASSSGLAGGPRKFF.